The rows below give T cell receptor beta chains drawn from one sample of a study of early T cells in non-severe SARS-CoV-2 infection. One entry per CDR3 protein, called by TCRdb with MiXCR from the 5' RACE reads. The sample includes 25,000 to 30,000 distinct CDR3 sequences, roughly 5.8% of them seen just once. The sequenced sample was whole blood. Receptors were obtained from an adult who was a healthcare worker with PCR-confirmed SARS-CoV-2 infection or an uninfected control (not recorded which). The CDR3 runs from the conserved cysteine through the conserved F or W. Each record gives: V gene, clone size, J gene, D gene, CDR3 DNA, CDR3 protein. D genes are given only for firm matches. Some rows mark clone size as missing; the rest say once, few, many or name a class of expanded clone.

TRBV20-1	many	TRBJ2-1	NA	TGCAGTGCTGTACTAGGTACCCACAATGAGCAGTTCTTC	CSAVLGTHNEQFF
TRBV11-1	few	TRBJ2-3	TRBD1	TGTGCCAGCAGGAGCGGACAGGTGGGAGAAGATACGCAGTATTTT	CASRSGQVGEDTQYF
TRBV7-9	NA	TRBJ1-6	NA	TGTGCCAGCAGCTTGAGGGGGGATAATTCACCCCTCCACTTT	CASSLRGDNSPLHF
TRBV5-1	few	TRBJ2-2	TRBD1	TGCGCCAGCCTCCTACAACCGGGACAGATAACCGGGGAGCTGTTTTTT	CASLLQPGQITGELFF
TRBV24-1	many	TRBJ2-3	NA	TGTGCCACCAGACAGGGCACAGATACGCAGTATTTT	CATRQGTDTQYF
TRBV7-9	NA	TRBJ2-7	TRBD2	TGTGCCAGCAGCATCAGCGGGAGGTACAGCTACGAGCAGTACTTC	CASSISGRYSYEQYF
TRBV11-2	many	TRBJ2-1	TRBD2	TGTGCCAGCAGCCTGTACCGGGGACTAGCGGGAGAGGCCTACTACAATGAGCAGTTCTTC	CASSLYRGLAGEAYYNEQFF
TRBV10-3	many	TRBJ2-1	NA	TGTGCCACAAACGGGGGCCCCAATGAGCAGTTCTTC	CATNGGPNEQFF
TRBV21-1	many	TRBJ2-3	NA	TGTGCCAGCAGCAAAGGCGGGCGTCGGAAGGGACACCTCAGCACAGATACGCAGTATTTT	CASSKGGRRKGHLSTDTQYF
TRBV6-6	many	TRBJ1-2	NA	TGTGCCAGCAGTTACTCGGCAGGGGCAAATGGCTACACCTTC	CASSYSAGANGYTF
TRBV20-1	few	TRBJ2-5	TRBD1	TGCAGCCCCATTTGGATTGACCAGGCAGGGGGCCAAGAGACCCAGTACTTC	CSPIWIDQAGGQETQYF
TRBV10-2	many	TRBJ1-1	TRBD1	TGCGCCAGTCGGACAGGTGTGAACACTGAAGCTTTCTTT	CASRTGVNTEAFF
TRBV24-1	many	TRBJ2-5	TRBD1	TGTGCCACCAGTGATTTGACGACAGGGCGCGGGGAGACCCAGTACTTC	CATSDLTTGRGETQYF
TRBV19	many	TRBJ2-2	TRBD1	TGTGCCAGTACCCCGGGACAGGGCACGAACACCGGGGAGCTGTTTTTT	CASTPGQGTNTGELFF
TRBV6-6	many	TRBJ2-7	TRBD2	TGTGCCAGCAGCGCACCACTAGCGTGGGAGCAGTACTTC	CASSAPLAWEQYF
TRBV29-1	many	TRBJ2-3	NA	TGCAGCGCGCCTCACCCCGGGAGAGGAGATACGCAGTATTTT	CSAPHPGRGDTQYF
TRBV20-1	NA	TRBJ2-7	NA	TGCAGTGCTAGAGATACATCCTACGAGCAGTACTTC	CSARDTSYEQYF
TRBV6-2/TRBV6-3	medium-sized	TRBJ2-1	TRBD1	TGTGCCAGCAGAATAAGCCTGACAGGGGTGAATGAGCAGTTCTTC	CASRISLTGVNEQFF
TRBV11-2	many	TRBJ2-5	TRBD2	TGTGCCAGCAGCTTAGCTAGCGGGAGGACGTTTGGAGAGACCCAGTACTTC	CASSLASGRTFGETQYF
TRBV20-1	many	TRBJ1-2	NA	TGCAGTGCTAGGCGAACAATTGATGGCTACACCTTC	CSARRTIDGYTF
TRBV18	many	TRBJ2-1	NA	TGTGCCAGCTCCCCGTCGGCCTCCTACAATGAGCAGTTCTTC	CASSPSASYNEQFF
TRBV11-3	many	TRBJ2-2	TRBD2	TGTGCCAGCAGCTCAGACCCCGGGACTAGCGGGCCTCCCCGGGAGCTGTTTTTT	CASSSDPGTSGPPRELFF
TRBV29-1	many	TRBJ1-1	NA	TGCAGCGTTGAAAAGGGGGGCATGAACACTGAAGCTTTCTTT	CSVEKGGMNTEAFF
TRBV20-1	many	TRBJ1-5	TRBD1	TGCAGTGCTACCCAGGGGGCGCGGGGCAATCAGCCCCAGCATTTT	CSATQGARGNQPQHF
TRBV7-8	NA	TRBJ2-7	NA	TGTGCCAGCAGCGTTAACATGGGTCCGGCAGAGCAGTACTTC	CASSVNMGPAEQYF
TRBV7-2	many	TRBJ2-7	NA	TGTGCCAGCAGCTTAGGGAGGGAGCAGTACTTC	CASSLGREQYF
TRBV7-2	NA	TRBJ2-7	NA	TGTGCCAGCAGCTTAATCCCTATGGGAGAGCAGTACTTC	CASSLIPMGEQYF
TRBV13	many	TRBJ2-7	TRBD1	TGTGCCAGCAGCCACGCGGGACAGGGGACCTACGAGCAGTACTTC	CASSHAGQGTYEQYF
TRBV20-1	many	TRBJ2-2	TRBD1	TGCAGTGCTAGGGACAGGGCCCGCAGGGGCACCGGGGAGCTGTTTTTT	CSARDRARRGTGELFF
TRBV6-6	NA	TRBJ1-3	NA	TGTGCCAGCAGTTACTCACAGGACTCTGGAAACACCATATATTTT	CASSYSQDSGNTIYF
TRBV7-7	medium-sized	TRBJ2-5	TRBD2	TGTGCCAGCAGCTTAGGAGCGGGGGGAGAGACCCAGTACTTC	CASSLGAGGETQYF
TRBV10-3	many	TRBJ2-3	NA	TGTGCCATCCGATCCACAGATACGCAGTATTTT	CAIRSTDTQYF
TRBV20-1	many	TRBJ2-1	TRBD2	TGCAGTGCTAGACCACTAGCGGTCTCCTACAATGAGCAGTTCTTC	CSARPLAVSYNEQFF
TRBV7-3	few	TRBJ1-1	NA	TGTGCCAGCAGCTTAGATGCACAGCGGAACACTGAAGCTTTCTTT	CASSLDAQRNTEAFF
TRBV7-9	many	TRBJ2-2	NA	TGTGCCAGCAGCTTAGCGAACCGCTACACCGGGGAGCTGTTTTTT	CASSLANRYTGELFF
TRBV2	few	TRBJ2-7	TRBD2	TGTGCCAGCAGTGAAGCGGCGGGAGTCTCCTACGAGCAGTACTTC	CASSEAAGVSYEQYF
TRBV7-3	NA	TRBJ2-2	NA	TGTGCCAGCAGCTTAATACAGAACACCGGGGAGCTGTTTTTT	CASSLIQNTGELFF
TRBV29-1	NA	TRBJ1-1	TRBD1	TGCAGCGTCCGGACAGGGGAGGACACTGAAGCTTTCTTT	CSVRTGEDTEAFF
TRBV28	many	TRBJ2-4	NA	TGTGCCAGCGCCTCGGCTCTAGCCAAAAACATTCAGTACTTC	CASASALAKNIQYF
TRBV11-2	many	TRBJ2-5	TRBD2	TGTGCCAGCAGCTTAGCGGGGGGGCGCCAAGAGACCCAGTACTTC	CASSLAGGRQETQYF
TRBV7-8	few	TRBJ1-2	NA	TGTGCCAGCAGCTTAGAACCCGTCCCTCCCGCAGGCTACACCTTC	CASSLEPVPPAGYTF
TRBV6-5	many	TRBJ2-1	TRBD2	TGTGCCAGCAGCTTACAGCGGGAGTGGAGTAATGAGCAGTTCTTC	CASSLQREWSNEQFF
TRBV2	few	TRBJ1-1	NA	TGTGCCAGCACCGAGAAGAGGACAGTACTTGGGGCTTTCTTT	CASTEKRTVLGAFF
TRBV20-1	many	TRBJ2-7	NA	TGCAGTGCTAGCCCATTAGCGGAGCAGTACTTC	CSASPLAEQYF
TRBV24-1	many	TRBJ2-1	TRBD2	TGTGCCACCAGTGATCGACTAGCGGGGAATAATGAGCAGTTCTTC	CATSDRLAGNNEQFF
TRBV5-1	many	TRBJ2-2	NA	TGCGCCAGCAGCGAAGGTCTGGGCACCGGGGAGCTGTTTTTT	CASSEGLGTGELFF
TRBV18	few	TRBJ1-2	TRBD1	TGTGCCAGCTCACCCCAGGGACAGGGAAATGGCTACACCTTC	CASSPQGQGNGYTF
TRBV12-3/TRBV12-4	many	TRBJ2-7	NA	TGTGCCAGCAGTTTAGCCGGGGCGGAATCCGAGCAGTACTTC	CASSLAGAESEQYF